The T cell receptor beta chain described here comes from a study of regulatory and conventional T cells in RAG deficiency. Study results and limitations: Treg unique TCR beta sequences were approximately 95-fold fewer in Omenn syndrome and CID/AS patients than controls. These Omenn syndrome Treg sorts may hold peripherally activated cells instead. Omenn patients showed >80% Treg-Tconv overlap and shorter CDR3 lengths.

In regard to this clone: What it recognizes is unknown.

Sequenced by immunoSEQ multiplex PCR; TCRdb stores in-frame clones only, minus some. Of tens of thousands of clones in the sample, about 91% were seen once. Germline V gene data show CDR1 as MNHNS and CDR2 as SASEGT. The CDR3 is made up of 12 amino acids. V lost 7 bases and J 8 bases, leaving 11 bases between the germline ends. The sample also formed part of further work on regulatory T cells. According to that study: Amplification used 52 TRBV primers and 13 TRBJ primers.

This clonotype was obtained from a human donor in good health. The chain links TRBV6-1 to TRBJ1-4; no definite D call. What was sequenced was CD8+ T cells sorted from blood. CDR3 in DNA: TGTGCCAGCACCCGGATTGAGGAAAAACTGTTTTTT. It specifies CASTRIEEKLFF.